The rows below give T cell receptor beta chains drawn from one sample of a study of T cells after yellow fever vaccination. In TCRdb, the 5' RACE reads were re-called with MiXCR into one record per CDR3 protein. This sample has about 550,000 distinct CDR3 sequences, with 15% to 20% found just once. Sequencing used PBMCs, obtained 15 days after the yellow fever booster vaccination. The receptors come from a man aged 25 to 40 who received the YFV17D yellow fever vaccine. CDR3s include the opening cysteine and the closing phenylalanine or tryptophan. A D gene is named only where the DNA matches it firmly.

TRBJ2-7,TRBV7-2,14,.,CASSATRASYEQYF
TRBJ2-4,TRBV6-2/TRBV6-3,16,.,CASRTGWMGAKNIQYF
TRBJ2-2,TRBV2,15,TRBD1,CASRTGQGDTGELFF
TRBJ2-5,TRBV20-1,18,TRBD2,CSAPQTSGSIFGQETQYF
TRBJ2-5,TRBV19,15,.,CASSKLSGIQETQYF
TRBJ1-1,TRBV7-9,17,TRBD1,CASSLALSGGRNTEAFF
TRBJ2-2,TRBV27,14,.,CASSVGSPSGELFF
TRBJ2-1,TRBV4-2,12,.,CASQERVNEQFF
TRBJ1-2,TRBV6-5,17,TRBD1,CASSYTSGTGGNYGYTF
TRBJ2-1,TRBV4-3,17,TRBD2,CASSQDPGTSGYNEQFF
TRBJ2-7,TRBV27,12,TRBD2,CASSNSGRAQYF
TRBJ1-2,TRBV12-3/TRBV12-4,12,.,CASSDPGYGYTF
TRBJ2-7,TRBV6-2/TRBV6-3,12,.,CASSYGTHEQYF
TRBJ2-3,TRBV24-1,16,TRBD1,CATSETGGRSTDTQYF
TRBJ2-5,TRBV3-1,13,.,CASSIRDRETQYF
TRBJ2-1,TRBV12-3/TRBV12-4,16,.,CASSPLGLSSYNEQFF
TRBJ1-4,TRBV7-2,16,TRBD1,CASSTGSGTVHEKLVF
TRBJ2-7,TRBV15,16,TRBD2,CATSRPTLAGTYEQYF
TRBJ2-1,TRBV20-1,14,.,CSATPGARNNEQFF
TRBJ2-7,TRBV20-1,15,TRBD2,CSAGTGTSGAYEQYF
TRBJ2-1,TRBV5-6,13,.,CASTLAVAEEQFF
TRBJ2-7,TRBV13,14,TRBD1,CASRPRGRKYEQYF
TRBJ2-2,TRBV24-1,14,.,CATSDLGNPGELFF
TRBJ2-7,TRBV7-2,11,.,CASRVANEQYF
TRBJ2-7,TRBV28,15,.,CASSPRDGISYEQYF
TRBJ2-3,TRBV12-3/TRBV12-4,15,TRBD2,CASSLQAGNTDTQYF
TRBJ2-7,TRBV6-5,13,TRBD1,CASSPGQASFADF
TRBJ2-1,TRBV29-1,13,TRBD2,CSVEFSGRFRQFF
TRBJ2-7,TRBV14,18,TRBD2,CASSRPLWLAGGVSEQYF
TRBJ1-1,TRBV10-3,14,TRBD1,CAISENRGGAEAFF
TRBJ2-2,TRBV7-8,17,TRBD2,CACSLISGSANTGELFF
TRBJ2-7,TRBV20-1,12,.,CSAIMGRNEQYF
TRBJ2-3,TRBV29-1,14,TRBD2,CSVGLAGGGDTQYF
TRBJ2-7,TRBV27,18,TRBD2,CASSSRPPRTSENYEQYF
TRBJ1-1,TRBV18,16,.,CASSPSRGGRNTEAFF
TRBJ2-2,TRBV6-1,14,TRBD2,CASNPGGRTGELFF
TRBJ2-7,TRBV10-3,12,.,CATRPNSYEQYF
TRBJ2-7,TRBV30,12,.,CAWSVLGYEQYF
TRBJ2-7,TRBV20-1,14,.,CSAQTRGPLGEQYF
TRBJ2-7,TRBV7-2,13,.,CASSSGVSYEQYF
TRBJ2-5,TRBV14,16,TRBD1,CASSQIPGQGATTQYF
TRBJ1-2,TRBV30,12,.,CAWSINRNGYTF
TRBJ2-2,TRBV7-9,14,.,CASSFYEDTGELFF
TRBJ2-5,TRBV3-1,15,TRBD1,CASSQGGGQGATQYF
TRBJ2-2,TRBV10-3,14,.,CAINSGNNTGELFF
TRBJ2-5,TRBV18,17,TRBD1,CASSLIRPLQGAETQYF
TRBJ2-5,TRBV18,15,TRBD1,CASSLTGGSFETQYF
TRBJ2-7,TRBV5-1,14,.,CASRSSPGRNEQYF
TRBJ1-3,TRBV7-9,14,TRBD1,CASSSPGQEDTIYF
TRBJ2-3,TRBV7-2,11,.,CASSGADTQYF
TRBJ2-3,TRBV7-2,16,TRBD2,CASSRRIAGGSDTQYF
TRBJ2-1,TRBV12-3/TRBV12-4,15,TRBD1,CASSRWTGAYNEQFF